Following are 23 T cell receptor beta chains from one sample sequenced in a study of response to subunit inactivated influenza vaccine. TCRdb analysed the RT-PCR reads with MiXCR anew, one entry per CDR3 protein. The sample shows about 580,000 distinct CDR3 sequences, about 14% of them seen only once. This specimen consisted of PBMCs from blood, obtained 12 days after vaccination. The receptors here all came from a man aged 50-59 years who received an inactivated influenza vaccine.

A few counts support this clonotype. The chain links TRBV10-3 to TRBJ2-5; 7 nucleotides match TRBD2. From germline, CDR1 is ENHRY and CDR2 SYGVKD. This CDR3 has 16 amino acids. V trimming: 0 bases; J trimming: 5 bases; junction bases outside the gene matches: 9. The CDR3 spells CAISESAAGIGETQYF. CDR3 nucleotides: TGTGCCATCAGTGAGTCGGCAGCGGGGATTGGGGAGACCCAGTACTTC.

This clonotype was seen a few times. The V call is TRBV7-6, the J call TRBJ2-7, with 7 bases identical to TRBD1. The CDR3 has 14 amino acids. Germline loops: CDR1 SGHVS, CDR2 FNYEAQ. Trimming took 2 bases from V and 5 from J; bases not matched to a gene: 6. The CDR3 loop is CASSLSRGRHEQYF. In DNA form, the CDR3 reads TGTGCCAGCAGCTTATCCAGGGGGAGACACGAGCAGTACTTC.

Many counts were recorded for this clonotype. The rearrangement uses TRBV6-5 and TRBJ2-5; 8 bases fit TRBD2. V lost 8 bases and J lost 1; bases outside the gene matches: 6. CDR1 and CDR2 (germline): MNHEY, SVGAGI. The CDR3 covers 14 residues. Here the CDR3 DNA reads TGTGCCAGCTATAGCGGGGCCCCCCAAGAGACCCAGTACTTC. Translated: CASYSGAPQETQYF.

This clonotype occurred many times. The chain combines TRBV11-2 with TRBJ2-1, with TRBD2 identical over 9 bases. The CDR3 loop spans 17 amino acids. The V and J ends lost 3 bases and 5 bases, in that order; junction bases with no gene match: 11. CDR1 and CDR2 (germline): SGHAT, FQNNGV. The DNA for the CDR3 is TGTGCCAGCAGCTTTCAGGGCGGGAGGGCCTTCCACAATGAGCAGTTCTTC. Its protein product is CASSFQGGRAFHNEQFF.

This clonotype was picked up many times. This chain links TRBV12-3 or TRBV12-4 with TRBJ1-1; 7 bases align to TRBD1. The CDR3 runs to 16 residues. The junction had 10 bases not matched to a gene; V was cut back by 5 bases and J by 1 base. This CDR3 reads CASSLGQLRGNTEAFF. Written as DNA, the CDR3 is TGTGCCAGCAGTCTGGGACAGCTTCGGGGGAACACTGAAGCTTTCTTT.

The CDR3 nucleotides are TGCGCCAGCAGCTTCATTCTAGGGCTGAAAGAGACCCAGTACTTC. It yields the protein CASSFILGLKETQYF. The J gene is TRBJ2-5, the V gene TRBV5-1; no definite D call. Germline V gene lookup returns CDR1 SGHRS and CDR2 YFSETQ. Trimming removed 2 bases at V and 3 bases at J, with 14 bases between. CDR3 size: 15 residues.

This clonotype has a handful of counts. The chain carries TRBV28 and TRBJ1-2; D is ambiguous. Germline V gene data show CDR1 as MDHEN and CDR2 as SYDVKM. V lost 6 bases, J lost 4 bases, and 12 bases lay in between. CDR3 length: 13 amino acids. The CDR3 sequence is CASRFQELYGYTF. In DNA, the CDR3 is TGTGCCAGCAGATTCCAGGAGCTCTATGGCTACACCTTC.

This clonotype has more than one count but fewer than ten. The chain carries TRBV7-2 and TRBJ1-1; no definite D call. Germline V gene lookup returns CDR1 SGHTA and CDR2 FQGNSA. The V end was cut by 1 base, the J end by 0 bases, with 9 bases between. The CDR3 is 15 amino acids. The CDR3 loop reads CASSLVDLMNTEAFF. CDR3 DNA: TGTGCCAGCAGCTTAGTCGACCTGATGAACACTGAAGCTTTCTTT.

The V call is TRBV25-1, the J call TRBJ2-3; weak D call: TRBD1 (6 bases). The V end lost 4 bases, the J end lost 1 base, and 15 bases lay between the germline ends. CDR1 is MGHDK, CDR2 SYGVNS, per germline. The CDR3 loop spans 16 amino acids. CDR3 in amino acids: CASSGGQFPGTDTQYF. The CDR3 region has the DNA TGTGCCAGCAGTGGTGGACAGTTCCCCGGCACAGATACGCAGTATTTT.

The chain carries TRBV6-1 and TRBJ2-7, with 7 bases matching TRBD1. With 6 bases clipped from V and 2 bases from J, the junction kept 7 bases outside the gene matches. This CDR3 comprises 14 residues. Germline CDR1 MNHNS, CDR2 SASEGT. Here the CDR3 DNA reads TGTGCCAGCAGCCGGGACAGACAAGCCTACGAGCAGTACTTC. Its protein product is CASSRDRQAYEQYF.

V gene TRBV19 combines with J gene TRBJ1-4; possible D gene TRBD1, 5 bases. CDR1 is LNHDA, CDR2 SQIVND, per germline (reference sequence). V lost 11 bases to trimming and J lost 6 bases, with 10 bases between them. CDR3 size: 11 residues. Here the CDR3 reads CAGGKDEKLFF. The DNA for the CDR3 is TGTGCCGGGGGGAAGGATGAAAAACTGTTTTTT.

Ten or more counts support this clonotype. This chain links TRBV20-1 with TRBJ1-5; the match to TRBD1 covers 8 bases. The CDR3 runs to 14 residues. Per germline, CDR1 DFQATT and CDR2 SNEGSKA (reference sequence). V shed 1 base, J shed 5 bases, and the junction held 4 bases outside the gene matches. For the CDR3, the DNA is TGCAGTGCTAGAGGACAGGGGTACTATCAGCCCCAGCATTTT. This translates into CSARGQGYYQPQHF.

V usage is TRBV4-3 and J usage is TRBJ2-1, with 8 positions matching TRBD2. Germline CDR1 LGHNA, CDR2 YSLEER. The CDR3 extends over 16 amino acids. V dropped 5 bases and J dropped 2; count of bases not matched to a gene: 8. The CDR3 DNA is TGCGCCAGCAGCTTACGTAAGCGGGGGCCCTACAATGAGCAGTTCTTC. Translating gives CASSLRKRGPYNEQFF.

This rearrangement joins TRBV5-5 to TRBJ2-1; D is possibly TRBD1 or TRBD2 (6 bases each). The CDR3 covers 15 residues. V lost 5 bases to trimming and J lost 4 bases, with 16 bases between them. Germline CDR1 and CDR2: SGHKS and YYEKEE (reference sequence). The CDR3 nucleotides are TGTGCCAGCAGGCGGAGGGACACTGAGTACAATGAGCAGTTCTTC. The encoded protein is CASRRRDTEYNEQFF.

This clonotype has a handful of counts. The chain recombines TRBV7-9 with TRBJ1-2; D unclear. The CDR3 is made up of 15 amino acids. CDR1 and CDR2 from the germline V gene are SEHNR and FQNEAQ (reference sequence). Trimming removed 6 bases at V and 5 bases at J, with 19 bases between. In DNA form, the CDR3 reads TGTGCCAGCAGTGAATCTTTGAGAGGGTGGTATGGCTACACCTTC. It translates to CASSESLRGWYGYTF.

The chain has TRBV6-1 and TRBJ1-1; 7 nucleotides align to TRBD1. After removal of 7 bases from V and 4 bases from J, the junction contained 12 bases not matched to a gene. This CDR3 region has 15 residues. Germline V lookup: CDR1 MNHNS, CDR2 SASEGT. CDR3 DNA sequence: TGTGCCAGCACCCTTTCCAGGGCAGGGGGCACTGAAGCTTTCTTT. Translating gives CASTLSRAGGTEAFF.

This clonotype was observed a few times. The CDR3 spells CATRGRYNEQFF. The CDR3 nucleotides are TGTGCCACCAGAGGCCGGTACAATGAGCAGTTCTTC. V and J are TRBV28 and TRBJ2-1; D gene ambiguous. Per the germline V gene, CDR1 is MDHEN and CDR2 is SYDVKM. CDR3 size: 12 residues. Trimming took off 10 bases at V and 4 bases at J, with 11 bases between the two ends.

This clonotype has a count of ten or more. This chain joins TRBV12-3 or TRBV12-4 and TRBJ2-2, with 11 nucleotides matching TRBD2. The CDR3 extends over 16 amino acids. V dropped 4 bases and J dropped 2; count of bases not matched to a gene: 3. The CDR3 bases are TGTGCCAGCAGTTGGGGACTAGCGGCCAACACCGGGGAGCTGTTTTTT. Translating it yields CASSWGLAANTGELFF.

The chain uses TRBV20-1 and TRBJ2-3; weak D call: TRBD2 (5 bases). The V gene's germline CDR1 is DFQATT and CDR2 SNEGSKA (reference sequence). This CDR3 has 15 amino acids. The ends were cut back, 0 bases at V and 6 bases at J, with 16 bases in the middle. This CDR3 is CSARDWAGSKDTQYF. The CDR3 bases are TGCAGTGCTAGAGATTGGGCGGGCAGCAAGGATACGCAGTATTTT.

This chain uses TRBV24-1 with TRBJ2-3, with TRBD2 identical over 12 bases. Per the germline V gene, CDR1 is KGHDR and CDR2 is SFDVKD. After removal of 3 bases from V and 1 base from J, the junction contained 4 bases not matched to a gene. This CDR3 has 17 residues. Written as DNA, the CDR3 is TGTGCCACCAGTGATGGCCGACTAGCGGGAGGCACAGATACGCAGTATTTT. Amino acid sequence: CATSDGRLAGGTDTQYF.

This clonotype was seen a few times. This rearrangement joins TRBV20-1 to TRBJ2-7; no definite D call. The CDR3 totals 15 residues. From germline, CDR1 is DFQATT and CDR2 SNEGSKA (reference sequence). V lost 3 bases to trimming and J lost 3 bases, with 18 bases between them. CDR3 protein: CSARPLHGVGYEQYF. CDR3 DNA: TGCAGTGCTAGGCCCCTTCATGGGGTCGGCTACGAGCAGTACTTC.

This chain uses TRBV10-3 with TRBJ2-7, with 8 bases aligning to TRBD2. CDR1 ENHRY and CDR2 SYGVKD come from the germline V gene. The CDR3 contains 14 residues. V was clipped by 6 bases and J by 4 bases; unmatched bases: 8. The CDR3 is CAISNQRESYEQYF. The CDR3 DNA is TGTGCCATCAGCAACCAGCGGGAGTCGTACGAGCAGTACTTC.

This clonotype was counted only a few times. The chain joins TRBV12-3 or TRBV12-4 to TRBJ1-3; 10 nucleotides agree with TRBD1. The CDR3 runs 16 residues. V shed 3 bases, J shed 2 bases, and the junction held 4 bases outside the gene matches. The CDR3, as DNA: TGTGCCAGCAGTTTCCTCGGGACAGGGGCTGGAAACACCATATATTTT. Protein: CASSFLGTGAGNTIYF.